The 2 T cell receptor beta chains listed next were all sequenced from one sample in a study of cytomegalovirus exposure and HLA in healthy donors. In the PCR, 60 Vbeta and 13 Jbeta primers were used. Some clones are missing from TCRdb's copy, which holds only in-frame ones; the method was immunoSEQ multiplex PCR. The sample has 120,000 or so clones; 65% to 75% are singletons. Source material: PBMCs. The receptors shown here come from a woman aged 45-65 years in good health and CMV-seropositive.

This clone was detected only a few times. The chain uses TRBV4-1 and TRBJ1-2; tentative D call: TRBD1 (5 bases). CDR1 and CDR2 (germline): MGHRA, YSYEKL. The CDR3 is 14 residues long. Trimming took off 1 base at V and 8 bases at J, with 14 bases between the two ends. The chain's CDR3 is CASSQAQGSQGYTF. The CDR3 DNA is TGCGCCAGCAGCCAAGCGCAGGGATCACAAGGCTACACCTTC.

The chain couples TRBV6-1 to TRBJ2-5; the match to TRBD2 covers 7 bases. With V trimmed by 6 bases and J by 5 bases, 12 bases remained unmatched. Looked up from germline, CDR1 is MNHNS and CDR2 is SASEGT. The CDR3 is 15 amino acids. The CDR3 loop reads CASRNLGGGWETQYF. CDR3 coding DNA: TGTGCCAGCAGGAACTTAGGCGGGGGATGGGAGACCCAGTACTTC.